The text below deals with one T cell receptor beta chain. Its antigen remains unknown. The data derive from a study of graft-versus-host responses after intestinal transplantation. Overall study: Each of the recipients got a multivisceral, liver-intestinal, or isolated intestinal transplant. Anti-thymocyte globulin was used for induction in all recipients, who then took tacrolimus and steroids for about 3 years.

Study-wide results and limits: GvH clone levels peaked in circulation, and this peak was associated with early post-transplant HvG declines.

The germline V and J ends were trimmed by 2 bases and 5 bases, with 7 bases remaining between them. The germline V gene encodes CDR1 SGHTA and CDR2 FQGTGA. This CDR3 has 13 residues. Repertoires were generated with immunoSEQ multiplex PCR, while TCRdb's copy carries only in-frame clones and drops some. The table lists about 98,000 clones, about 83% of them singletons. The chain uses TRBV7-3 and TRBJ2-1; D call uncertain. This sequence originates from a human patient who received an intestinal transplant, so some T cells may come from the graft donor. The sequencing here drew on PBMCs, taken 255 days after intestinal transplant. The CDR3 DNA follows: TGTGCCAGCAGCTTACTGGGGAACAATGAGCAGTTCTTC. It specifies CASSLLGNNEQFF.